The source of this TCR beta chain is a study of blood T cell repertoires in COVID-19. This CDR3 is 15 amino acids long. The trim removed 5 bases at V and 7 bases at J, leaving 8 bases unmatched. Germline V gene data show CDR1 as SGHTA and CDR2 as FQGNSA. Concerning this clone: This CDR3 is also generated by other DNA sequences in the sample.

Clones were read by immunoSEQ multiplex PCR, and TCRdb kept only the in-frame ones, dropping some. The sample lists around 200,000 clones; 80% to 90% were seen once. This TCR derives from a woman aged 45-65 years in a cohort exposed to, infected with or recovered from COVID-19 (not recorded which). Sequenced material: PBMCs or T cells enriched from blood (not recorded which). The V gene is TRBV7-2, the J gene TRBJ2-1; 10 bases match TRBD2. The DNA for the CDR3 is TGTGCCAGCAGCCCCAGCGGGGGGGCGTTTAATGAGCAGTTCTTC. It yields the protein CASSPSGGAFNEQFF.